The next 22 T cell receptor beta chains were all read from a single sample in a study of OX40 agonist ivuxolimab in advanced cancers. Library prep was done by the immunoSEQ multiplex PCR assay. TCRdb retrieved this table from immuneACCESS and kept in-frame rearrangements only. Not all clones are present; in checked studies, unresolved V genes account for under half, and no reason is known for the remainder. The sample table records around 70,000 clones; just under 85% of these occur just once. 1.5% to 2% of the sample lies in the top ten. The sequencing here drew on CD4+ or CD8+ T cells sorted from blood, taken in a trial of the OX40 agonist ivuxolimab. The receptors stem from an adult with an advanced solid tumor such as melanoma, head and neck, liver or kidney cancer.

The CDR3: CASSPGPANTEAFF. The CDR3 nucleotides read TGTGCCAGCAGTCCGGGTCCAGCGAACACTGAAGCTTTCTTT. V gene TRBV6-1 combines with J gene TRBJ1-1; no clear D. Germline lookup yields CDR1 MNHNS and CDR2 SASEGT. Trimming took off 5 bases at V and 1 base at J, with 11 bases between the two ends. CDR3 length: 14 residues.

The rearrangement links TRBV4-3 to TRBJ1-2, with a weak D call TRBD1 (6 bases). CDR1 is LGHNA and CDR2 is YSLEER in the germline V gene. Trimming took 2 bases from V and 4 from J, leaving 20 bases between them. This CDR3 contains 17 residues. In nucleotides, the CDR3 is TGCGCCAGCAGCCAAAGTTTCAGGGGCGCTAGGACCTATGGCTACACCTTC. It specifies CASSQSFRGARTYGYTF.

This chain links TRBV27 with TRBJ2-1; perhaps TRBD1 as D (5 bases). Trimming took off 2 bases at V and 5 bases at J, with 10 bases between the two ends. Germline V lookup: CDR1 MNHEY, CDR2 SMNVEV (reference sequence). This CDR3 has 14 amino acids. This CDR3 is CASSLKDIDNEQFF. CDR3 coding DNA: TGTGCCAGCAGTTTAAAGGACATAGACAATGAGCAGTTCTTC.

CDR3 bases: TGTGCCAGCGATCCAGGGCTGACTAACTATGGCTACACCTTC. Amino acid sequence: CASDPGLTNYGYTF. The V and J genes are TRBV6-6 and TRBJ1-2; tentative D call: TRBD1 (5 bases). In germline, CDR1 is MNHNY, CDR2 SVGAGI (reference sequence). Trimming cost V 8 bases and J 0 bases, with 13 bases left between them. The CDR3 contains 14 residues.

This clone was recorded a few times. V and J are TRBV7-7 and TRBJ2-3; 9 positions match TRBD1. The CDR3 runs 14 residues. Germline V gene lookup returns CDR1 SSHAT and CDR2 FNYEAQ (reference sequence). Written as DNA, the CDR3 is TGTGCTAGCGGTACAGGGGGCGGGTTGGATACGCAGTATTTT. Its translation: CASGTGGGLDTQYF.

This clone has a handful of counts. The chain uses TRBV28 and TRBJ1-4; no clear D gene. The CDR3 extends over 16 amino acids. With 5 bases removed from V and 0 bases from J, the gap between germline ends came to 13 bases. Germline V gene sequence: CDR1 MDHEN, CDR2 SYDVKM. CDR3 sequence reads: CASSTSHGATNEKLFF. The CDR3 DNA reads TGTGCCAGCAGTACCTCCCACGGTGCAACTAATGAAAAACTGTTTTTT.

The gene calls are TRBV7-2 and TRBJ2-5; 8 bases agree with TRBD2. Germline V gene sequence: CDR1 SGHTA, CDR2 FQGNSA. V shed 5 bases, J shed 6 bases, and the junction held 8 bases outside the gene matches. The CDR3 has 14 residues. This CDR3 reads CASSPMTSVKTQYF. The CDR3 nucleotides are TGTGCCAGCAGCCCTATGACTAGCGTGAAGACCCAGTACTTC.

The gene calls are TRBV6-6 and TRBJ2-1, with 9 positions matching TRBD2. The CDR3 runs 15 residues. Trimming took 0 bases from V and 7 from J; bases not matched to a gene: 4. Germline values: CDR1 MNHNY, CDR2 SVGAGI (reference sequence). The CDR3 DNA is TGTGCCAGCAGTTACTCTGGGACTAGCTTAAATGAGCAGTTCTTC. It codes for CASSYSGTSLNEQFF.

J is TRBJ1-2 and V is TRBV4-2; D is undetermined. Trimming pared 0 bases from V and 3 bases from J, leaving 8 bases between. This CDR3 contains 14 residues. CDR1 and CDR2 from the germline V gene are LGHNA and YNFKEQ. The CDR3, as DNA: TGTGCCAGCAGCCAAGATCAGGAGTACTATGGCTACACCTTC. The encoded protein is CASSQDQEYYGYTF.

CDR3 residues: CASSLRQDSYNEQFF. For the CDR3, the DNA is TGTGCCAGCAGCCTGCGACAGGACTCCTACAATGAGCAGTTCTTC. The gene calls are TRBV7-3 and TRBJ2-1; maybe TRBD1 (6 bases). This CDR3 has 15 residues. The germline CDR1 and CDR2 sequences are SGHTA and FQGTGA. V was trimmed by 5 bases and J by 0 bases, leaving 11 bases between them.

The genes are TRBV6-8 and TRBJ2-5; D is unresolved. CDR1 and CDR2 (germline): MNHGY, SAAAGT. V shed 2 bases and J shed 7 bases, with 20 bases lying between them. The CDR3 runs 16 residues. CDR3 region: CASSYQKIHPLGTQYF. The CDR3 DNA reads TGTGCCAGCAGTTACCAAAAGATCCACCCGTTGGGGACCCAGTACTTC.

This clone appeared a few times. This chain joins TRBV21-1 and TRBJ2-2; TRBD1 is taken as the D call from the table, unchecked against the DNA. TRBV21-1 is given as a pseudogene. CDR3 length: 11 amino acids. CDR3 bases: TGTGCCAGCAGCATTTACAGGGAGCTGTTTTTT. This encodes CASSIYRELFF.

V gene TRBV5-1 combines with J gene TRBJ2-1; 10 bases align to TRBD2. Unmatched junction bases numbered 0, after V lost 0 bases and J lost 0 bases. Germline values: CDR1 SGHRS, CDR2 YFSETQ. The CDR3 is 16 residues long. The chain's CDR3 is CASSLASGSSYNEQFF. CDR3 coding DNA: TGCGCCAGCAGCTTGGCTAGCGGGAGCTCCTACAATGAGCAGTTCTTC.

This clone was counted between two and nine times. The chain has TRBV11-2 and TRBJ1-6; D may be TRBD1 (6 bases). This CDR3 region has 15 residues. V lost 11 bases and J lost 9, with 23 bases in between. Germline V gene sequence: CDR1 SGHAT, CDR2 FQNNGV. The DNA of the CDR3 is TGTGCCTCAGGGGTGGCCGGACTGCAAAGTTCACCCCTCCACTTT. Encoded protein: CASGVAGLQSSPLHF.

The chain links TRBV2 to TRBJ2-1, with 7 bases lining up with TRBD2. With 10 bases clipped from V and 9 bases from J, the junction kept 6 bases outside the gene matches. The CDR3 has 11 amino acids. The V gene's germline CDR1 is SNHLY and CDR2 FYNNEI. The CDR3 spells CATSTSTEQFF. The CDR3 nucleotides read TGTGCCACCTCGACTAGCACTGAGCAGTTCTTC.

The rearrangement uses TRBV18 and TRBJ2-7; 7 bases agree with TRBD1. V shed 1 base and J 0 bases; nucleotides not matched to a gene: 3. The CDR3 consists of 15 residues. Germline CDR1 is KGHSH and CDR2 is LQKENI. Here the CDR3 DNA reads TGTGCCAGCTCACCACGCAGGGGGTACTCCTACGAGCAGTACTTC. Its translation is CASSPRRGYSYEQYF.

The V and J genes are TRBV2 and TRBJ2-3; the match to TRBD2 covers 9 bases. This CDR3 is built from 15 residues. With 4 bases clipped from V and 7 bases from J, the junction kept 9 bases outside the gene matches. Germline lookup yields CDR1 SNHLY and CDR2 FYNNEI. The CDR3 loop reads CASSVSSGVANTQYF. DNA for the CDR3: TGTGCCAGCAGTGTCTCTAGCGGGGTTGCAAATACGCAGTATTTT.

This CDR3 is CATRDNPNTGELFF. The CDR3 bases are TGTGCCACCCGGGACAACCCCAACACCGGGGAGCTGTTTTTT. This chain connects TRBV19 to TRBJ2-2, with D possibly being TRBD1 (6 bases). Trimming pared 10 bases from V and 2 bases from J, leaving 14 bases between. Per germline, CDR1 LNHDA and CDR2 SQIVND (reference sequence). This CDR3 region has 14 residues.

The chain has TRBV28 and TRBJ1-4; tentatively, D is TRBD1 (6 bases). CDR1 is MDHEN, CDR2 SYDVKM, per germline. This CDR3 contains 15 residues. Trimming stripped 6 bases from V and 8 bases from J, with 19 bases between. The CDR3 DNA is TGTGCCAGCAGCCATACAACACAGGGACGGGAAAAACTGTTTTTT. As protein: CASSHTTQGREKLFF.

The chain recombines TRBV7-9 with TRBJ2-1, with 11 bases fitting TRBD1. The V gene's germline CDR1 is SEHNR and CDR2 FQNEAQ (reference sequence). CDR3 length: 16 residues. V gave up 3 bases and J gave up 3 bases; unmatched junction bases: 4. The CDR3 coding sequence is TGTGCCAGCAGCTTGACCGGGACAGGGGGCTACAATGAGCAGTTCTTC. Translating it yields CASSLTGTGGYNEQFF.

This chain uses TRBV18 with TRBJ2-2; TRBD1 aligns across 8 bases. The CDR3 is 16 amino acids. The ends lost 1 base at V and 4 bases at J; junction bases unmatched: 5. Per germline, CDR1 KGHSH and CDR2 LQKENI. The CDR3 nucleotides read TGTGCCAGCTCACCACGACAAGGACAGGGCACCGGGGAGCTGTTTTTT. Protein product: CASSPRQGQGTGELFF.

The chain combines TRBV28 with TRBJ2-5; the match to TRBD1 covers 8 bases. Germline trimming cut 7 bases from V and 5 bases from J; bases unmatched to any gene: 15. CDR3 size: 16 residues. CDR1 and CDR2 (germline): MDHEN, SYDVKM. CDR3 DNA sequence: TGTGCCAGCACCCATATCCGGACAGGGTATGAGGAGACCCAGTACTTC. Translating it yields CASTHIRTGYEETQYF. Filled out from reference TRBV28 and TRBJ2-5, the complete variable domain reads DVKVTQSSRYLVKRTGEKVFLECVQDMDHENMFWYRQDPGLGLRLIYFSYDVKMKEKGDIPEGYSVSREKKERFSLILESASTNQTSMYLCASTHIRTGYEETQYFGPGTRLLVL.